This T cell receptor (beta chain) was found in a study of shared clonotypes between healthy human individuals. In this sample, this clone turned up once. The method was immunoSEQ multiplex PCR; TCRdb's version includes in-frame clones alone and lacks a portion of them. Of 1.5 million to 2.5 million clones listed, just under 95% are singletons. Naive CD8 cells were CD45RO-negative, positively selected for CCR7, excluding terminally differentiated effector memory CD45RA+ cells. The TCR sequence derives from a man aged 18 to 35 in good health. Sequenced input: naive CD8+ T cells sorted from blood.

The CDR3 nucleotides read TGTGCCACCAGCTCCCTCCCGGGACTAGAAATCACCGGGGAGCTGTTTTTT. Translated: CATSSLPGLEITGELFF. The V gene is TRBV15, the J gene TRBJ2-2, with 8 bases lining up with TRBD2. Germline CDR1 LNHNV, CDR2 YYDKDF (reference sequence). CDR3 length: 17 amino acids. V trimming: 5 bases; J trimming: 4 bases; junction bases outside the gene matches: 12.